These 4 T cell receptor beta chains share one sample of origin, sequenced in a study of T cell repertoires in cytomegalovirus infection. TCRdb itself ran the reads through MiXCR, one entry per CDR3 protein. This sample has roughly 720,000 distinct CDR3 sequences, with 35% to 45% found just once. Material: PBMCs. The receptors derive from a human donor in good health (CMV status not recorded). Some clones in this sample may be carry-over from other donors' samples.

This clonotype was seen repeatedly, ten times or more. The chain carries TRBV7-8 and TRBJ1-5; weak D call: TRBD1 (5 bases). Trimming shortened V by 2 bases and J by 7 bases, and 12 bases separated the two germline ends. CDR3 length: 14 amino acids. CDR1 SGHVS and CDR2 FQNEAQ come from the germline V gene. CDR3 DNA sequence: TGTGCCAGCAGCTTACTCAGGGCATACCAGCCCCAGCATTTT. This gives the protein CASSLLRAYQPQHF. Complete variable domain (other parts from reference TRBV7-8 and TRBJ1-5): GAGVSQSPRYKVAKRGQDVALRCDPISGHVSLFWYQQALGQGPEFLTYFQNEAQLDKSGLPSDRFFAERPEGSVSTLKIQRTQQEDSAVYLCASSLLRAYQPQHFGDGTRLSIL.

The chain employs TRBV7-9 and TRBJ2-3, with D possibly matching TRBD2 (6 bases). CDR1 is SEHNR, CDR2 FQNEAQ, per germline (reference sequence). Trimming removed 3 bases from V and 0 bases from J, with 10 bases in between. This CDR3 region has 15 residues. CDR3 DNA: TGTGCCAGCAGCTTTCCGGGACTCAGCACAGATACGCAGTATTTT. Its translation is CASSFPGLSTDTQYF.

This clonotype was observed a single time. The chain is built from TRBV6-1 and TRBJ1-5; D gene uncertain. V lost 6 bases to trimming and J lost 1 base, with 10 bases between them. The CDR3 runs to 14 residues. The V gene's germline CDR1 is MNHNS and CDR2 SASEGT. CDR3 in DNA: TGTGCCAGCAGCCATTTATCCAGCAATCAGCCCCAGCATTTT. Its protein product is CASSHLSSNQPQHF.

The V and J genes are TRBV20-1 and TRBJ1-2; unclear D gene. Trimming pared 5 bases from V and 4 bases from J, leaving 14 bases between. The germline CDR1 and CDR2 sequences are DFQATT and SNEGSKA (reference sequence). The CDR3 runs 13 residues. DNA for the CDR3: TGCAGTGCTCGACCCCCGGGCCTCTATGGCTACACCTTC. Its protein product is CSARPPGLYGYTF.